The rows below give T cell receptor beta chains drawn from one sample of a study of naive and memory T cell subsets. MiXCR, run by TCRdb on the 5' RACE reads, gives a single entry per CDR3 protein. The sample has 25,000 to 30,000 distinct CDR3 sequences, approximately 20% seen once. Source of these receptors: a female donor in good health. CDR3s include the opening cysteine and the closing phenylalanine or tryptophan. Each record gives: D gene, J gene, clone size, V gene, CDR3 DNA, CDR3 protein. A D gene is named only where the DNA matches it firmly. Clone sizes are given selectively: once, few, many, or a class where the clone is expanded.

D gene: TRBD2; J gene: TRBJ2-3; clone size: .; V gene: TRBV20-1; CDR3 DNA: TGCAGTGCTGGGTTGGGACTAGCGGGACCAGATACGCAGTATTTT; CDR3 protein: CSAGLGLAGPDTQYF
D gene: .; J gene: TRBJ2-5; clone size: .; V gene: TRBV7-9; CDR3 DNA: TGTGCCAGCAGCTCGCGTCCGGAGTTAGGAAGTCAAGAGACCCAGTACTTC; CDR3 protein: CASSSRPELGSQETQYF
D gene: .; J gene: TRBJ2-3; clone size: few; V gene: TRBV6-5; CDR3 DNA: TGTGCCAGCAGTCAGGGAGATACGCAGTATTTT; CDR3 protein: CASSQGDTQYF
D gene: TRBD1; J gene: TRBJ2-3; clone size: few; V gene: TRBV29-1; CDR3 DNA: TGCAGCGTTGAACCTTTGAGGACAGGAATTAGCACAGATACGCAGTATTTT; CDR3 protein: CSVEPLRTGISTDTQYF
D gene: .; J gene: TRBJ2-7; clone size: many; V gene: TRBV20-1; CDR3 DNA: TGCAGTGCCGTCGGAGCGACAGCCTACGAGCAGTACTTC; CDR3 protein: CSAVGATAYEQYF
D gene: TRBD1; J gene: TRBJ1-1; clone size: few; V gene: TRBV29-1; CDR3 DNA: TGCAGCGTGTGGGGACAGGTGAACACTGAAGCTTTCTTT; CDR3 protein: CSVWGQVNTEAFF
D gene: .; J gene: TRBJ1-6; clone size: few; V gene: TRBV6-6; CDR3 DNA: TGTGCCAGCAGCGAGGGACAAAATAATTCACCCCTCCACTTT; CDR3 protein: CASSEGQNNSPLHF
D gene: .; J gene: TRBJ1-1; clone size: .; V gene: TRBV6-2/TRBV6-3; CDR3 DNA: TGTGCCAGCAGTTACTTGAGCCAGGCTGGAGCTTTCTTT; CDR3 protein: CASSYLSQAGAFF
D gene: .; J gene: TRBJ2-2; clone size: medium-sized; V gene: TRBV27; CDR3 DNA: TGTGCCAGCAGTCCCAATGGACTTAACACCGGGGAGCTGTTTTTT; CDR3 protein: CASSPNGLNTGELFF
D gene: .; J gene: TRBJ1-1; clone size: .; V gene: TRBV6-2/TRBV6-3; CDR3 DNA: TGTGCCAGCAACCGGGCGAGGACTGAAGCTTTCTTT; CDR3 protein: CASNRARTEAFF
D gene: .; J gene: TRBJ1-1; clone size: few; V gene: TRBV20-1; CDR3 DNA: TGCAGTGTTGGGGGGACTGAAGCTTTCTTT; CDR3 protein: CSVGGTEAFF
D gene: TRBD1; J gene: TRBJ1-1; clone size: .; V gene: TRBV29-1; CDR3 DNA: TGCAGCGTCACGGACAGGGCTGCTGAAGCTTTCTTT; CDR3 protein: CSVTDRAAEAFF
D gene: .; J gene: TRBJ2-1; clone size: once; V gene: TRBV7-9; CDR3 DNA: TGTGCCAGCAGCTTAGGGATCGGGGAGCAGTTCTTC; CDR3 protein: CASSLGIGEQFF
D gene: TRBD1; J gene: TRBJ2-6; clone size: many; V gene: TRBV20-1; CDR3 DNA: TGCAGTGCTAGAGACTTATGGGGACAGGGGTACGGGGCCAACGTCCTGACTTTC; CDR3 protein: CSARDLWGQGYGANVLTF
D gene: TRBD1; J gene: TRBJ1-4; clone size: many; V gene: TRBV4-1; CDR3 DNA: TGCGCCAGCAGCCTTGGGACAGCAACTAATGAAAAACTGTTTTTT; CDR3 protein: CASSLGTATNEKLFF
D gene: .; J gene: TRBJ1-1; clone size: many; V gene: TRBV10-1; CDR3 DNA: TGCGCCAGCAGTGAGTCTAAAAGCAGGAACACTGAAGCTTTCTTT; CDR3 protein: CASSESKSRNTEAFF
D gene: .; J gene: TRBJ1-1; clone size: .; V gene: TRBV7-9; CDR3 DNA: TGTGCCAGCAGTCCTGGACGGCCTGAAGCTTTCTTT; CDR3 protein: CASSPGRPEAFF
D gene: .; J gene: TRBJ1-2; clone size: many; V gene: TRBV29-1; CDR3 DNA: TGCAGCGTTGAGCAGGGGAAGGGGTATGGCTACACCTTC; CDR3 protein: CSVEQGKGYGYTF
D gene: TRBD2; J gene: TRBJ2-1; clone size: .; V gene: TRBV2; CDR3 DNA: TGTGCCTTCATCCCCGGGACTAGCGCCTACAATGAGCAGTTCTTC; CDR3 protein: CAFIPGTSAYNEQFF
D gene: .; J gene: TRBJ2-7; clone size: .; V gene: TRBV9; CDR3 DNA: TGTGCCAGCAGCGGGGGATCGAGGGACGAGCAGTACTTC; CDR3 protein: CASSGGSRDEQYF
D gene: .; J gene: TRBJ2-5; clone size: many; V gene: TRBV29-1; CDR3 DNA: TGCAGCGTTGCCGGGGAGACCCAGTACTTC; CDR3 protein: CSVAGETQYF
D gene: .; J gene: TRBJ2-1; clone size: many; V gene: TRBV5-6; CDR3 DNA: TGTGCCAGCAGCTTGGCCCTCCACTCGGGTGAGCAGTTCTTC; CDR3 protein: CASSLALHSGEQFF
D gene: .; J gene: TRBJ2-1; clone size: .; V gene: TRBV29-1; CDR3 DNA: TGCAGCTCCCGATTTGGGACGTCTGCCTACAATGAGCAGTTCTTC; CDR3 protein: CSSRFGTSAYNEQFF
D gene: TRBD1; J gene: TRBJ1-3; clone size: once; V gene: TRBV12-3/TRBV12-4; CDR3 DNA: TGTGCCAGCAGTGAAGGGACAGCCTCTGGAAACACCATATATTTT; CDR3 protein: CASSEGTASGNTIYF
D gene: .; J gene: TRBJ1-2; clone size: many; V gene: TRBV29-1; CDR3 DNA: TGCAGCGTTGGGGAAGGGTATGGCTACACCTTC; CDR3 protein: CSVGEGYGYTF
D gene: TRBD2; J gene: TRBJ2-7; clone size: many; V gene: TRBV20-1; CDR3 DNA: TGCAGTGCTAAGTGGGGTAGCGGGTACGAGCAGTACTTC; CDR3 protein: CSAKWGSGYEQYF
D gene: TRBD2; J gene: TRBJ2-1; clone size: many; V gene: TRBV9; CDR3 DNA: TGTGCCAGCAGCGTAGGGGTAGCGGGGGTCGACAATGAGCAGTTCTTC; CDR3 protein: CASSVGVAGVDNEQFF
D gene: .; J gene: TRBJ2-7; clone size: .; V gene: TRBV2; CDR3 DNA: TGTGCCGGCGCCCCTAGATCGTACAAGCAGTACTTC; CDR3 protein: CAGAPRSYKQYF
D gene: TRBD2; J gene: TRBJ2-1; clone size: few; V gene: TRBV4-3; CDR3 DNA: TGCGCCAGCAGCCAAGATTTGGTAGCGGGAGGGAGCTCCTACAATGAGCAGTTCTTC; CDR3 protein: CASSQDLVAGGSSYNEQFF
D gene: .; J gene: TRBJ1-1; clone size: many; V gene: TRBV29-1; CDR3 DNA: TGCAGCGTTGAAGAACTGTTGAACACTGAAGCTTTCTTT; CDR3 protein: CSVEELLNTEAFF
D gene: TRBD2; J gene: TRBJ2-2; clone size: medium-sized; V gene: TRBV6-5; CDR3 DNA: TGTGCCAGCAGTAGCGGGGGGGAGACCGGGGAGCTGTTTTTT; CDR3 protein: CASSSGGETGELFF
D gene: .; J gene: TRBJ2-1; clone size: .; V gene: TRBV7-2; CDR3 DNA: TGTGCCAGCAGCCCGAGGTCATCCGGGACAAGACACAATGAGCAGTTCTTC; CDR3 protein: CASSPRSSGTRHNEQFF
D gene: TRBD1; J gene: TRBJ1-1; clone size: .; V gene: TRBV5-6; CDR3 DNA: TGTGCCAGCAGCACCCAGGGGGCGTACACTGAAGCTTTCTTT; CDR3 protein: CASSTQGAYTEAFF
D gene: TRBD2; J gene: TRBJ2-1; clone size: few; V gene: TRBV20-1; CDR3 DNA: TGCAGTGCTAGAGACGGTAACGGGGGGTACAATGAGCAGTTCTTC; CDR3 protein: CSARDGNGGYNEQFF
D gene: .; J gene: TRBJ2-1; clone size: many; V gene: TRBV30; CDR3 DNA: TGTGCCTGGAGTGTAGCCCCGAGCGTGGAGCAGTTCTTC; CDR3 protein: CAWSVAPSVEQFF
D gene: .; J gene: TRBJ1-6; clone size: few; V gene: TRBV20-1; CDR3 DNA: TGCAGTGCTCGACCCGGTGGGGTGGAATCACCCCTCCACTTT; CDR3 protein: CSARPGGVESPLHF
D gene: TRBD1; J gene: TRBJ1-1; clone size: few; V gene: TRBV20-1; CDR3 DNA: TGCAGTGCCCGTGGGTTAAAACAGGGGTTCCCTGAAGCTTTCTTT; CDR3 protein: CSARGLKQGFPEAFF
D gene: .; J gene: TRBJ2-5; clone size: many; V gene: TRBV24-1; CDR3 DNA: TGTGCCACCAGTGATCGGACCTCGACCGGGGACTGCCAGTACTTC; CDR3 protein: CATSDRTSTGDCQYF
D gene: TRBD1; J gene: TRBJ1-1; clone size: few; V gene: TRBV6-2/TRBV6-3; CDR3 DNA: TGTGCCAGCAAGTCAGGGGGCTCGGCGAACACTGAAGCTTTCTTT; CDR3 protein: CASKSGGSANTEAFF
D gene: .; J gene: TRBJ1-1; clone size: .; V gene: TRBV7-2; CDR3 DNA: TGTGCCAGCAGCTTAGGGAGGCGGTTCAGGAAAATGAACACTGAAGCTTTCTTT; CDR3 protein: CASSLGRRFRKMNTEAFF
D gene: TRBD1; J gene: TRBJ2-3; clone size: .; V gene: TRBV12-3/TRBV12-4; CDR3 DNA: TGTGCCAGCGGAGGGACAGGGGTTAGCACAGATACGCAGTATTTT; CDR3 protein: CASGGTGVSTDTQYF
D gene: .; J gene: TRBJ1-1; clone size: .; V gene: TRBV20-1; CDR3 DNA: TGCAGTGCTCGGCACCGGGGTAGAACTGAAGCTTTCTTT; CDR3 protein: CSARHRGRTEAFF
D gene: TRBD2; J gene: TRBJ2-5; clone size: .; V gene: TRBV6-5; CDR3 DNA: TGTGCCAGCAGCTTGGCCGGGGGGAGGAGAGAGACCCAGTACTTC; CDR3 protein: CASSLAGGRRETQYF
D gene: TRBD2; J gene: TRBJ2-1; clone size: many; V gene: TRBV20-1; CDR3 DNA: TGCAGTGCTAGAGCTTCTAGCGGGAGCGACAATGAGCAGTTCTTC; CDR3 protein: CSARASSGSDNEQFF
D gene: .; J gene: TRBJ2-7; clone size: .; V gene: TRBV10-3; CDR3 DNA: TGTGCCATCAGTGAGCTCGTCAGCGACGAGCAGTACTTC; CDR3 protein: CAISELVSDEQYF
D gene: TRBD2; J gene: TRBJ2-5; clone size: many; V gene: TRBV20-1; CDR3 DNA: TGCAGTGCTACAGTAGTACTAGCGGGGGCCTCGTACCAAGAGACCCAGTACTTC; CDR3 protein: CSATVVLAGASYQETQYF
D gene: TRBD2; J gene: TRBJ2-7; clone size: many; V gene: TRBV9; CDR3 DNA: TGTGCCAGCAGCCCCCCCGGACTAGCGGGACTAAGTGAGCAGTACTTC; CDR3 protein: CASSPPGLAGLSEQYF
D gene: TRBD1; J gene: TRBJ2-7; clone size: many; V gene: TRBV11-3; CDR3 DNA: TGTGCCAGCAGCAAAGGACAGGACTTCTCCTACGAGCAGTACTTC; CDR3 protein: CASSKGQDFSYEQYF
D gene: .; J gene: TRBJ2-5; clone size: many; V gene: TRBV11-2; CDR3 DNA: TGTGCCAGCAGCTTAGGCAGTTCTAACCAACAAGAGACCCAGTACTTC; CDR3 protein: CASSLGSSNQQETQYF
D gene: TRBD2; J gene: TRBJ2-3; clone size: medium-sized; V gene: TRBV4-2; CDR3 DNA: TGTGCCAGCAGCCAAGACGGCGGGGGGGTCGGGGATACGCAGTATTTT; CDR3 protein: CASSQDGGGVGDTQYF
D gene: TRBD2; J gene: TRBJ2-1; clone size: .; V gene: TRBV12-3/TRBV12-4; CDR3 DNA: TGTGCCAGCAGTTCGAGGACTAGCGGGAGGGACTATGAGCAGTTCTTC; CDR3 protein: CASSSRTSGRDYEQFF
D gene: .; J gene: TRBJ2-5; clone size: .; V gene: TRBV29-1; CDR3 DNA: TGCAGCGTCGATGGGACGCAACAAGAGACCCAGTACTTC; CDR3 protein: CSVDGTQQETQYF
D gene: .; J gene: TRBJ2-3; clone size: .; V gene: TRBV7-3; CDR3 DNA: TGTGCCAGCAGCTTCTACGGGGGGCAAGATACGCAGTATTTT; CDR3 protein: CASSFYGGQDTQYF
D gene: TRBD2; J gene: TRBJ2-2; clone size: many; V gene: TRBV29-1; CDR3 DNA: TGCAGCGGTACCGGGACTAGCGGGCCGGGGCTGTTTTTT; CDR3 protein: CSGTGTSGPGLFF
D gene: .; J gene: TRBJ1-1; clone size: .; V gene: TRBV20-1; CDR3 DNA: TGCAGTGCTAGAGATAATGAGGTGGAGTACACTGAAGCTTTCTTT; CDR3 protein: CSARDNEVEYTEAFF
D gene: TRBD1; J gene: TRBJ1-5; clone size: .; V gene: TRBV20-1; CDR3 DNA: TGCAGTGCTAGAATCAGAGCGACAGGGGATCAGCCCCAGCATTTT; CDR3 protein: CSARIRATGDQPQHF
D gene: .; J gene: TRBJ2-5; clone size: medium-sized; V gene: TRBV20-1; CDR3 DNA: TGCAGTGCTAGAGATCCGGGGACCTGGACCCAGTACTTC; CDR3 protein: CSARDPGTWTQYF
D gene: .; J gene: TRBJ2-2; clone size: few; V gene: TRBV29-1; CDR3 DNA: TGCAGCGTCCACATGAGCGGGGAGCTGTTTTTT; CDR3 protein: CSVHMSGELFF
D gene: .; J gene: TRBJ2-1; clone size: many; V gene: TRBV6-2/TRBV6-3; CDR3 DNA: TGTGCCAGCGGGCCCTGGAGAGGGCAGGGTGAGCAGTTCTTC; CDR3 protein: CASGPWRGQGEQFF
D gene: .; J gene: TRBJ2-7; clone size: few; V gene: TRBV5-5; CDR3 DNA: TGTGCCAGCAGCTTGCGGTACTACTCCTACGAGCAGTACTTC; CDR3 protein: CASSLRYYSYEQYF